The 3 T cell receptor beta chains below all came from one sample that was sequenced in a study of blood T cell repertoires in COVID-19. Assay used: immunoSEQ multiplex PCR; TCRdb lists only in-frame clones, some missing. This sample yields 120,000 to 150,000 clones, of which around 86% are seen a single time; 37% belongs to the top ten. Sequences were obtained from peripheral blood. These receptors all come from a man aged 50-59 years who had recovered from COVID-19.

This chain connects TRBV2 to TRBJ1-4, with D tentatively TRBD1 (5 bases). The length of the CDR3 is 14 residues. Germline V gene data show CDR1 as SNHLY and CDR2 as FYNNEI. V was cut by 7 bases and J by 7 bases, with 16 bases left in between. CDR3 residues: CASTLGGGSEKLFF. As DNA, the CDR3 is TGTGCCAGCACCTTAGGTGGGGGGAGTGAAAAACTGTTTTTT.

The chain joins TRBV12-3 or TRBV12-4 to TRBJ2-7, with unresolved D. Trimming stripped 5 bases from V and 2 bases from J, with 4 bases between. The CDR3 extends over 11 amino acids. CDR3 in amino acids: CASSSPYEQYF. DNA for the CDR3: TGTGCCAGCAGTAGCCCCTACGAGCAGTACTTC.

The chain uses TRBV5-6 and TRBJ2-7, with 12 bases that match TRBD2. CDR3 length equals 16 residues. Germline assignment: CDR1 SGHDT and CDR2 YYEEEE. Germline trimming cut 0 bases from V and 4 bases from J; bases unmatched to any gene: 5. CDR3 residues: CASSLGLAGALYEQYF. CDR3 nucleotide sequence: TGTGCCAGCAGCTTGGGACTAGCGGGGGCCTTATACGAGCAGTACTTC.